This record looks at one T cell receptor (beta chain) sequence and its context. The antigen is undetermined. The data originate from a study of T cell responses to AZD1222 COVID-19 vaccine. This table comes from immunoSEQ multiplex PCR, and its TCRdb copy is limited to in-frame clones, with some not included. The sample lists 130,000 or so clones, around 86% occurring once. CDR3 length: 15 amino acids. Germline V CDR1 and CDR2: MNHNS, SASEGT. V shed 1 base, J shed 3 bases, and the junction held 4 bases outside the gene matches. Regarding the study as a whole: Among the donors, most were white British and more were female, and clonal diversity was possibly underestimated.

This specimen consisted of peripheral blood, obtained on day 0 of AZD1222 vaccination. The TCR was taken from an adult in good health. This chain joins TRBV6-1 and TRBJ2-7; the match to TRBD2 covers 9 bases. The CDR3 region has the DNA TGTGCCAGCAGTGAAGGGACTAGCGAGTACTACGAGCAGTACTTC. Its protein product is CASSEGTSEYYEQYF.